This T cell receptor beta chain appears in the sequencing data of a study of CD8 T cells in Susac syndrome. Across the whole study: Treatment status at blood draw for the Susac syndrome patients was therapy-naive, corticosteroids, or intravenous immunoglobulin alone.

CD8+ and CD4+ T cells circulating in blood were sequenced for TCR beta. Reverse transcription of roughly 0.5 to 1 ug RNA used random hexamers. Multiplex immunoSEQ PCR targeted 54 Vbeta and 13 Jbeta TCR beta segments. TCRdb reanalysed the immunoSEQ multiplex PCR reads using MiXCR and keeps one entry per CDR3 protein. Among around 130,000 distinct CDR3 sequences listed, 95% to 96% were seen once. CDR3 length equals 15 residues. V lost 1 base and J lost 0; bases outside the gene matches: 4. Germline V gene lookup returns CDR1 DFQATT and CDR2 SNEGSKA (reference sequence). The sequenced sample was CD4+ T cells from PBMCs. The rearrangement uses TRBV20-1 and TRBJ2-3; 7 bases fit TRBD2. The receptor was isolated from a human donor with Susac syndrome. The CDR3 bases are TGCAGTGCTAGAGTTTCTAGCGGCAGCACAGATACGCAGTATTTT. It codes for CSARVSSGSTDTQYF.